The present T cell receptor (beta chain) was sequenced within a study of blood T cell repertoires in COVID-19. Study information: Researchers got acute and convalescent COVID-19 samples from the United States, Italy and Spain.

The length of the CDR3 is 15 residues. Germline CDR1 is SGHAT and CDR2 is FQDESV (reference sequence). V was shortened by 0 bases and J by 1 base, with 7 bases between the two germline ends. Per the authors' pipeline: Using reference gene primer amplification, nucleated cell counts were estimated. This table comes from immunoSEQ multiplex PCR, and its TCRdb copy is limited to in-frame clones, with some not included. V, J and clone size reflect that table, while D and trimming were determined from the DNA. The sample comprises around 75,000 clones, about 88% of which are singletons, and 1.4% rests with the top ten.

The chain employs TRBV11-1 and TRBJ2-1; D gene uncertain. The sample comprised peripheral blood. The receptor was isolated from a human donor in a cohort sampled during active COVID-19. CDR3 region: CASSLATLSYNEQFF. The CDR3 region has the DNA TGTGCCAGCAGCTTAGCGACACTTTCCTACAATGAGCAGTTCTTC.